Following are 18 T cell receptor beta chains from one sample sequenced in a study of identical twins. TCRdb re-derived calls from the 5' RACE reads in MiXCR, one entry per CDR3 protein. The sample has about 200,000 distinct CDR3 sequences, approximately 5.9% seen once. These data were also filed under a second study, of T cells expressing NK-cell markers.

Material: CD8+ T cells sorted from blood. These receptors came from a woman between 18 and 29 years old in good health.

In its sample, this clonotype was seen a few times. The chain joins TRBV7-9 to TRBJ2-5; 9 nucleotides agree with TRBD1. V lost 1 base to trimming and J lost 1 base; unmatched junction nucleotides: 4. Germline lookup yields CDR1 SEHNR and CDR2 FQNEAQ (reference sequence). The CDR3 is made up of 16 amino acids. CDR3 loop: CASSLGGTGSQETQYF. The CDR3 DNA reads TGTGCCAGCAGCTTAGGCGGGACAGGGTCCCAAGAGACCCAGTACTTC.

J is TRBJ1-5 and V is TRBV7-8, with D maybe TRBD1 (5 bases). CDR1 is SGHVS, CDR2 FQNEAQ, per germline. The CDR3 loop spans 16 amino acids. Trimming shortened V by 5 bases and J by 3 bases, and 17 bases separated the two germline ends. The CDR3 DNA reads as TGTGCCAGCAGCCTAATGGGGCTTGGGGACAATCAGCCCCAGCATTTT. It translates to CASSLMGLGDNQPQHF. Filled out from reference TRBV7-8 and TRBJ1-5, the complete variable domain reads GAGVSQSPRYKVAKRGQDVALRCDPISGHVSLFWYQQALGQGPEFLTYFQNEAQLDKSGLPSDRFFAERPEGSVSTLKIQRTQQEDSAVYLCASSLMGLGDNQPQHFGDGTRLSIL.

This clonotype was observed a handful of times. The CDR3 is CASSLALSDGEQYF. CDR3 in DNA: TGTGCCAGCAGCTTAGCGCTATCGGACGGCGAGCAGTACTTC. The chain joins TRBV7-9 to TRBJ2-7; the D is unclear. CDR1 is SEHNR, CDR2 FQNEAQ, per germline (reference sequence). The CDR3 is 14 residues long. The V end was cut by 0 bases, the J end by 6 bases, with 12 bases between. Filled out from reference TRBV7-9 and TRBJ2-7, the complete variable domain reads DTGVSQNPRHKITKRGQNVTFRCDPISEHNRLYWYRQTLGQGPEFLTYFQNEAQLEKSRLLSDRFSAERPKGSFSTLEIQRTEQGDSAMYLCASSLALSDGEQYFGPGTRLTVT.

J is TRBJ1-2 and V is TRBV12-3 or TRBV12-4; no reliable D call. CDR3 length: 14 residues. V dropped 3 bases and J dropped 6 bases, with 14 bases sitting between them. The CDR3 sequence is CASSLVVGGHGYTF. As DNA, the CDR3 is TGTGCCAGCAGTTTGGTTGTAGGAGGTCATGGCTACACCTTC.

This clonotype was seen a few times. This sequence joins TRBV20-1 and TRBJ2-3; 7 bases are shared with TRBD2. Germline V gene lookup returns CDR1 DFQATT and CDR2 SNEGSKA (reference sequence). The CDR3 runs to 15 residues. After removal of 1 base from V and 2 bases from J, the junction contained 6 bases not matched to a gene. CDR3 region: CSARVRSGITDTQYF. The CDR3 region has the DNA TGCAGTGCTAGAGTCCGGAGCGGGATCACAGATACGCAGTATTTT.

This clonotype was seen more than once but under ten times. The CDR3 is CASSDVGGSYEQYF. CDR3 in DNA: TGTGCCAGCAGTGATGTAGGGGGGTCCTACGAGCAGTACTTC. The chain couples TRBV6-1 to TRBJ2-7; D assignment may be TRBD1 or TRBD2 (6 bases each). The V gene's germline CDR1 is MNHNS and CDR2 SASEGT. Trimming left V 3 bases short and J 1 base short, with 10 bases between. CDR3 size: 14 residues.

This clonotype was seen at least ten times. The chain's CDR3 is CASSFVGELFF. The CDR3 region has the DNA TGTGCCAGCAGTTTTGTCGGGGAGCTGTTTTTT. The gene calls are TRBV12-3 or TRBV12-4 and TRBJ2-2, with D uncertain. Trimming took off 3 bases at V and 7 bases at J, with 3 bases between the two ends. This CDR3 contains 11 residues.

This clonotype was detected only a few times. DNA for the CDR3: TGTGCCAGCAGTTACGTTGGGAGAATTTACGAGCAGTACTTC. Amino acid sequence: CASSYVGRIYEQYF. The rearrangement joins TRBV6-2 or TRBV6-3 to TRBJ2-7; D might be TRBD2 (5 bases). CDR3 size: 14 residues. Germline-derived CDR1 and CDR2 are MNHEY and SVGEGT. Trimming removed 2 bases at V and 4 bases at J, with 12 bases between.

This clonotype was detected a few times. The chain has TRBV27 and TRBJ2-7, with TRBD2 matching 7 bases. Germline V CDR1 and CDR2: MNHEY, SMNVEV (reference sequence). The V gene end was trimmed by 4 bases and the J gene end by 6 bases; junction bases not matched to a gene: 3. The CDR3 sequence is 12 residues long. CDR3 DNA sequence: TGTGCCAGCAGTTGGGGCGGGAGCGAGCAGTACTTC. Translated, it gives CASSWGGSEQYF.

At least ten counts were recorded for this clonotype. This chain links TRBV2 with TRBJ1-1; TRBD1 might be the D (5 bases). Germline assignment: CDR1 SNHLY and CDR2 FYNNEI. The CDR3 has 10 residues. V was shortened by 6 bases and J by 7 bases, with 6 bases between the two germline ends. The CDR3 bases are TGTGCCAGCAGGGGGGGTGAAGCTTTCTTT. Translated: CASRGGEAFF. Looking up the rest from reference TRBV2 and TRBJ1-1 gives the full variable domain: EPEVTQTPSHQVTQMGQEVILRCVPISNHLYFYWYRQILGQKVEFLVSFYNNEISEKSEIFDDQFSVERPDGSNFTLKIRSTKLEDSAMYFCASRGGEAFFGQGTRLTVV.

This clonotype was counted between two and nine times. V and J are TRBV11-2 and TRBJ2-5, with D hard to call. This CDR3 is 18 amino acids long. Germline V gene sequence: CDR1 SGHAT, CDR2 FQNNGV. Trimming shortened V by 3 bases and J by 4 bases, and 24 bases separated the two germline ends. The CDR3: CASSFLSATQSWGETQYF. The CDR3 region has the DNA TGTGCCAGCAGCTTTCTAAGCGCCACACAATCTTGGGGAGAGACCCAGTACTTC. Full variable domain (missing parts from reference TRBV11-2 and TRBJ2-5): EAGVAQSPRYKIIEKRQSVAFWCNPISGHATLYWYQQILGQGPKLLIQFQNNGVVDDSQLPKDRFSAERLKGVDSTLKIQPAKLEDSAVYLCASSFLSATQSWGETQYFGPGTRLLVL.

This clonotype was seen many times. This chain connects TRBV15 to TRBJ2-2; the D gene is possibly TRBD1 (5 bases). Trimming stripped 5 bases from V and 6 bases from J, with 22 bases between. The CDR3 contains 17 residues. Germline V gene data show CDR1 as LNHNV and CDR2 as YYDKDF (reference sequence). The CDR3 reads CATSDRKGALVPGELFF. The CDR3, as DNA: TGTGCCACCAGCGACCGAAAAGGGGCCCTAGTTCCCGGGGAGCTGTTTTTT.

This clonotype was picked up a small number of times. V and J are TRBV5-6 and TRBJ1-5; no definite D call. V shed 2 bases and J shed 3 bases, with 3 bases lying between them. Germline CDR1 is SGHDT and CDR2 is YYEEEE. The CDR3 sequence is 12 residues long. The CDR3 DNA reads as TGTGCCAGCAGCTTTTACAATCAGCCCCAGCATTTT. Translated, it gives CASSFYNQPQHF. Full variable domain (remainder filled in from reference TRBV5-6 and TRBJ1-5): DAGVTQSPTHLIKTRGQQVTLRCSPKSGHDTVSWYQQALGQGPQFIFQYYEEEERQRGNFPDRFSGHQFPNYSSELNVNALLLGDSALYLCASSFYNQPQHFGDGTRLSIL.

This clonotype was picked up a small number of times. This chain uses TRBV27 with TRBJ2-7, with 8 bases matching TRBD1. Germline V CDR1 and CDR2: MNHEY, SMNVEV (reference sequence). J was trimmed by 5 bases and V by 3 bases; bases with no gene match: 9. The CDR3 runs to 15 residues. CDR3 in amino acids: CASSFTGGLADEQYF. CDR3 in DNA: TGTGCCAGCAGTTTCACAGGGGGACTCGCGGACGAGCAGTACTTC.

The table lists this clonotype with a few counts. V usage is TRBV5-1 and J usage is TRBJ1-4; TRBD1 agrees at 8 bases. J gave up 2 bases and V 4 bases, and 4 bases lay outside the gene matches. This CDR3 has 15 residues. CDR1 and CDR2 from the germline V gene are SGHRS and YFSETQ. CDR3 in amino acids: CASSDRGRTNEKLFF. CDR3 in DNA: TGCGCCAGCAGCGACAGGGGCAGGACTAATGAAAAACTGTTTTTT.

This clonotype was counted between two and nine times. The J gene is TRBJ1-5, the V gene TRBV14; D possibly corresponds to TRBD1 (5 bases). Per germline, CDR1 SGHDN and CDR2 FVKESK. The CDR3 runs to 13 residues. V shed 1 base and J shed 5 bases, with 6 bases lying between them. CDR3 sequence reads: CASSQAGDQPQHF. Here the CDR3 DNA reads TGTGCCAGCAGCCAAGCGGGGGATCAGCCCCAGCATTTT.

This clonotype was seen only a few times. This chain links TRBV15 with TRBJ2-7, with 10 nucleotides matching TRBD2. Germline CDR1 LNHNV, CDR2 YYDKDF (reference sequence). The V segment lost 1 base and the J segment 2 bases; nucleotides outside the gene matches: 8. The CDR3 has 17 residues. CDR3 coding DNA: TGTGCCACCAGCAGAGTAGATAGCGGGAGGCGGACCTACGAGCAGTACTTC. Its translation is CATSRVDSGRRTYEQYF. The variable domain in full, completed from reference TRBV15 and TRBJ2-7, reads DAMVIQNPRYQVTQFGKPVTLSCSQTLNHNVMYWYQQKSSQAPKLLFHYYDKDFNNEADTPDNFQSRRPNTSFCFLDIRSPGLGDTAMYLCATSRVDSGRRTYEQYFGPGTRLTVT.

The chain employs TRBV7-7 and TRBJ2-7; weak D call: TRBD2 (6 bases). Per germline, CDR1 SSHAT and CDR2 FNYEAQ (reference sequence). The CDR3 length is 14 residues. The CDR3 DNA reads TGTGCTAGCGGTCCCTGGGGAAGGGCCTACGAGCAGTACTTC. This encodes CASGPWGRAYEQYF.